This note documents a single T cell receptor beta chain sequence. What it binds is not known. The germline CDR1 and CDR2 sequences are MNHEY and SVGAGI. Trimming removed 7 bases from V and 5 bases from J; junction bases left unmatched: 3. The length of the CDR3 is 13 residues. The data belong to a study of cytomegalovirus exposure and HLA in healthy donors. Study as a whole: From donors who were HLA-typed, an early data release held about 85 million unique TCRs. Overall study results and limits: Later analysis suggested most CMV-associated TCR beta chains were HLA-restricted.

PCR employed 60 Vbeta and 13 Jbeta primers. Authors' processing steps: There were about 80 million unique TCR beta chains by a later count, and around 10 million of them were shared. Some clones are missing from TCRdb's copy, which holds only in-frame ones; the method was immunoSEQ multiplex PCR. That table gives V, J and clone size, and the DNA gave D and trimming. The sample yields under 200,000 clones, 60% to 85% seen once. Healthy individuals who donated bone marrow served as the donors. V usage is TRBV6-5 and J usage is TRBJ2-2; 8 bases are a match to TRBD1. The source material was PBMCs. The TCR originated in a male donor in good health and CMV-seropositive. The CDR3 DNA is TGTGCCAGCAAGACAGGGGTTACCGGGGAGCTGTTTTTT. Encoded protein: CASKTGVTGELFF.